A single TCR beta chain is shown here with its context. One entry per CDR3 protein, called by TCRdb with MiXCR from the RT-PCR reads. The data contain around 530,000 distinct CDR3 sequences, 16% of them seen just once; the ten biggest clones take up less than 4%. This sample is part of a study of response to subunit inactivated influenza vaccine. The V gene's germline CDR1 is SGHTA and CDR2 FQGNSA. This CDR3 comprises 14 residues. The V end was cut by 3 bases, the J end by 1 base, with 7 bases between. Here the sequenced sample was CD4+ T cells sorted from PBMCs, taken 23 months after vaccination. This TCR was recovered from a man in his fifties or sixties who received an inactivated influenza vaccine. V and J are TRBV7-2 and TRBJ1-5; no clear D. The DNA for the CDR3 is TGTGCCAGCAGCTTCGAGCCGAGCAATCAGCCCCAGCATTTT. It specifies CASSFEPSNQPQHF.